The entry below gives a single T cell receptor (beta chain) sequence along with its context. Its antigen remains unidentified. MiXCR was run by TCRdb on the reads, yielding one entry per CDR3 protein. The data hold approximately 500,000 distinct CDR3 sequences, with 16% observed a single time. V lost 3 bases to trimming and J lost 7 bases, with 16 bases between them. CDR3 length: 14 residues. The data are from a study of T cell repertoires in cytomegalovirus infection. In the study overall: Indications came from public TCR beta signatures; they pointed to CMV infection and to a matching HLA type. General study results and limits: Carriers of CMV plus the relevant HLA were identified by cumulative public TCR beta family frequency. HLA-C-restricted CMV-specific TCR beta clonotypes prevailed in the ex vivo response.

V and J are TRBV12-3 or TRBV12-4 and TRBJ2-7; D possibly corresponds to TRBD2 (7 bases). This sequence was found in a human donor in good health (CMV status not recorded). Some clones in this sample may be carry-over from other donors' samples. Sequenced sample: CD8+ T cells from PBMCs. In DNA, the CDR3 is TGTGCCAGCAGTTTCGGGGGGCCACCTGTTGAGCAGTACTTC. Its protein is CASSFGGPPVEQYF.